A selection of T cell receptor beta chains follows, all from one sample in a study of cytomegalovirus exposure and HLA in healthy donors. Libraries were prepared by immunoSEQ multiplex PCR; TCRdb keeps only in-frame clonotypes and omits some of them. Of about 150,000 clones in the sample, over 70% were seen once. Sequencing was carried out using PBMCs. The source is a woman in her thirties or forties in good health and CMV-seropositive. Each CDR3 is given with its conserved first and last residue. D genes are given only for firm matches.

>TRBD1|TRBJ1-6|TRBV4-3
CASSQEAGGVSPLHF
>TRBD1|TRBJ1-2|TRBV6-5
CASSYLTGSDGYTF
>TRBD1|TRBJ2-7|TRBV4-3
CASSQVKGATYEQYF
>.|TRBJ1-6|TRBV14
CASSHPGHNSPLHF
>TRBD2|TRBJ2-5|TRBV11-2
CASSPGTSGGAVETQYF
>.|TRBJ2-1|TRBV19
CASTHSRGLNEQFF
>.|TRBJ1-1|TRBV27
CASSFGLGGAEAFF
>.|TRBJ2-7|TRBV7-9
CASSPGQGLSYEQYF
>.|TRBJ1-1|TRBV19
CASSIDLLSREAFF
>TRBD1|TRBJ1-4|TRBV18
CASSPLPPGTGNEKLFF
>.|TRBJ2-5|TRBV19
CASSKTTGETQYF
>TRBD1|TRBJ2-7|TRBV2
CASRDRFPYEQYF
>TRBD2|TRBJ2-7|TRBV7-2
CASSSGGAVREQYF
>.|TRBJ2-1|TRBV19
CASSIARGSNEQFF
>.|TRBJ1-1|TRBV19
CASHGVKVLGAFF
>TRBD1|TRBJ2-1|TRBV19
CASSRSGQGNEQFF
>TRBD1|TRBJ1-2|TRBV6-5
CASRTGIAGYTF
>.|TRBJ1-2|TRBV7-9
CASSGAGYYGYTF
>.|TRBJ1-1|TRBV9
CASSVVAGGTEAFF
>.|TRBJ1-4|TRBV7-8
CASSSLSRGANEKLFF
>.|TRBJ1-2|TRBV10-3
CAISIAGQANYGYTF
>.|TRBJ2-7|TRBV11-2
CASSFRLTDEQYF
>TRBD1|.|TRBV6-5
CASRQGQYNEQYF
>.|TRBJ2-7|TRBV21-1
CASSKVNGTGPYEQYF
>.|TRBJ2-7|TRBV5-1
CASSYLPRSYEQYF
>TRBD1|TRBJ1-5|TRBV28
CASSQILPRTGGINQPQHF
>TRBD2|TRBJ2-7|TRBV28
CASVTPGLAGGSSYEQYF
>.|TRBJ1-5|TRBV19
CASARTDNQPQHF
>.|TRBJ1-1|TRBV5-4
CASSIRDSDTEAFF
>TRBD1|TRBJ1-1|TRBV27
CASSWGQQNTEAFF
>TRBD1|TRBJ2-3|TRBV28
CASSGIGQGAFTDTQYF
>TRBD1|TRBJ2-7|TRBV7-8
CASSVTRDRDDEQYF
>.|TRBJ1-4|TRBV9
CASSVGDGPTNEKLFF
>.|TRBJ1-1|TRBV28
CASGPPGTEAFF
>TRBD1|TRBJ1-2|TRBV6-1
CASSEAYRGYGYTF
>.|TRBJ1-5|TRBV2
CASGEASQPQHF
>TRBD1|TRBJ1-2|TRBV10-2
CASRAGTGDGYTF
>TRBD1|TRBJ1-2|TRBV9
CASSVGTGQYGYTF
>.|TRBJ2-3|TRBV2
CASLRDSGPQGQYF
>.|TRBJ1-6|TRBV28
CASTSGESYNSPLHF
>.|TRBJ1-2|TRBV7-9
CSSSLSSNYGYTF
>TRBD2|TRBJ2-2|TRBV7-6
CASSPARLAGHTGELFF